This TCR beta chain was identified in a study of metastatic and nonmetastatic thyroid tumors. Study at large: Malignant and benign thyroid patients had repertoires compared in peripheral blood and tumor or nodule tissue.

Thyroid surgery took place with no prior treatment in any patient. Overall study results and limits: Malignant thyroid tumors reportedly had TCR beta diversity that was significantly higher than in benign nodules, in blood and tumor.

This clone was seen at least ten times. Its specificity is not known. Using MiXCR, TCRdb reanalyzed the PCR reads. The table shows 13,000 to 15,000 clones, with approximately 30% occurring only once. Trimming removed 4 bases at V and 1 base at J, with 8 bases between. The V gene's germline CDR1 is SGHRS and CDR2 YFSETQ. This CDR3 region has 13 residues. This sequence was found in a female donor with papillary thyroid cancer or a benign thyroid nodule (not recorded which). Some clones in this sample may be carry-over from other donors' samples. The sequencing input was tumor tissue. The chain couples TRBV5-1 to TRBJ1-1, with a possible D match to TRBD1 (6 bases). CDR3 sequence: CASSKGGNTEAFF. CDR3 nucleotides: TGCGCCAGCAGCAAAGGGGGGAACACTGAAGCTTTCTTT.